These 16 T cell receptor beta chains originate from one sample sequenced in a study of post-analysis software for immune sequencing data. General study results and limits: Compared with controls, patients had more of five or six TRBV segments, including TRBV5-6, TRBV5-1 and TRBV20-1.

Their antigens are not known. Prepared libraries of TCR beta cDNA carried unique molecular identifiers. In TCRdb, the PCR reads were re-called with MiXCR into one record per CDR3 protein. The table includes about 540,000 distinct CDR3 sequences, 34% detected once. The material sequenced was blood. The receptor source for this set is a girl younger than 18 with multiple sclerosis.

This CDR3 is CASRFFSDNEQFF. The CDR3 coding sequence is TGTGCCAGCAGGTTCTTTTCGGACAATGAGCAGTTCTTC. The rearrangement joins TRBV6-5 to TRBJ2-1, with D unclear. The germline gives CDR1 MNHEY, CDR2 SVGAGI. The V and J ends lost 6 bases and 5 bases respectively, with 11 bases between them. CDR3 length equals 13 residues.

J is TRBJ1-1 and V is TRBV5-1; possible D gene TRBD1, 6 bases. Germline V gives CDR1 SGHRS, CDR2 YFSETQ. V shed 2 bases and J shed 3 bases, with 14 bases lying between them. The CDR3 extends over 15 amino acids. CDR3 DNA: TGCGCCAGCAGCTTCATGGGGGCGGGGGACACTGAAGCTTTCTTT. It encodes CASSFMGAGDTEAFF.

The chain couples TRBV6-5 to TRBJ2-3; maybe TRBD2 (5 bases). Looked up from germline, CDR1 is MNHEY and CDR2 is SVGAGI. This CDR3 is built from 16 residues. V was trimmed by 7 bases and J by 0 bases, leaving 17 bases between them. The CDR3 nucleotides are TGTGCCAGCAACATCCGGACTGGCGCAAGCACAGATACGCAGTATTTT. Translating gives CASNIRTGASTDTQYF.

This clonotype turned up a few times. The V call is TRBV20-1, the J call TRBJ2-7; TRBD2 aligns across 9 bases. Germline trimming cut 0 bases from V and 1 base from J; bases unmatched to any gene: 4. The CDR3 extends over 15 amino acids. Germline V gene lookup returns CDR1 DFQATT and CDR2 SNEGSKA (reference sequence). CDR3 amino acids: CSARDRLAGSYEQYF. The CDR3 region has the DNA TGCAGTGCTAGAGATCGCCTAGCGGGGTCCTACGAGCAGTACTTC.

In this sample, this clonotype turned up a few times. The rearrangement uses TRBV12-3 or TRBV12-4 and TRBJ2-7, with TRBD1 identical over 7 bases. This CDR3 is 15 amino acids long. The junction had 7 bases not matched to a gene; V was cut back by 3 bases and J by 2 bases. The CDR3 spells CASSFGQAATYEQYF. The CDR3 bases are TGTGCCAGCAGTTTTGGACAGGCTGCAACCTACGAGCAGTACTTC.

V and J are TRBV12-3 or TRBV12-4 and TRBJ2-3, with a tentative D call TRBD2 (6 bases). CDR3 size: 15 residues. Trimming stripped 6 bases from V and 3 bases from J, with 16 bases between. The CDR3 DNA sequence: TGTGCCAGCAGCTACAGGACTACTAGAACAGATACGCAGTATTTT. This gives the protein CASSYRTTRTDTQYF.

The chain carries TRBV29-1 and TRBJ1-2; perhaps TRBD1 as D (6 bases). V was clipped by 7 bases and J by 6 bases, with 12 bases between them. The CDR3 totals 11 residues. Germline CDR1 SQVTM, CDR2 ANQGSEA. The CDR3 region has the DNA TGCAGCGCACGGGGGGCGCATGGCTACACCTTC. Translating it yields CSARGAHGYTF.

This clonotype was observed a single time. This could be a read error, since a much larger clone is one nucleotide away. This chain's CDR3 is CSVRDRGLTDTRYF. In DNA, the CDR3 is TGCAGCGTTCGAGACCGGGGGCTCACAGATACGCGGTATTTT. J is TRBJ2-3 and V is TRBV29-1; D possibly uses TRBD1 or TRBD2 (6 bases each). The CDR3 has 14 amino acids. Germline assignment: CDR1 SQVTM and CDR2 ANQGSEA.

The table lists this clonotype with a few counts. J is TRBJ1-1 and V is TRBV20-1, with 8 bases fitting TRBD1. The CDR3 is 13 amino acids. CDR1 is DFQATT, CDR2 SNEGSKA, per germline (reference sequence). The V segment lost 1 base and the J segment 7 bases; nucleotides outside the gene matches: 5. The CDR3 loop is CSARGKTGGEAFF. The CDR3 DNA is TGCAGTGCTAGAGGAAAAACAGGGGGTGAAGCTTTCTTT.

The genes are TRBV10-1 and TRBJ2-1, with TRBD1 as a possible D gene (5 bases). CDR1 and CDR2 (germline): WNHNN, SYGVQD (reference sequence). V was pared by 0 bases and J by 5 bases, with 8 bases between. This CDR3 has 14 amino acids. The CDR3 region has the DNA TGCGCCAGCAGTGAGTCGCCCAGGGACAATGAGCAGTTCTTC. Encoded protein: CASSESPRDNEQFF.

The chain uses TRBV10-3 and TRBJ1-1, with 8 bases lining up with TRBD1. CDR3 size: 13 residues. The germline gives CDR1 ENHRY, CDR2 SYGVKD. The V and J ends lost 8 bases and 2 bases, in that order; junction bases with no gene match: 4. In DNA, the CDR3 is TGTGCCATCCGAACAGGGGGAAACACTGAAGCTTTCTTT. This translates into CAIRTGGNTEAFF.

This clonotype was seen only a few times. The genes are TRBV7-2 and TRBJ2-5, with 7 bases matching TRBD1. The CDR3 has 16 amino acids. Germline CDR1 SGHTA, CDR2 FQGNSA. J gave up 4 bases and V 5 bases, and 13 bases lay outside the gene matches. The DNA for the CDR3 is TGTGCCAGCAGCCTTGCCGGGACAGCGGTAGGAGAGACCCAGTACTTC. Translating it yields CASSLAGTAVGETQYF.

J is TRBJ2-2 and V is TRBV6-1; D possibly corresponds to TRBD1 (5 bases). The CDR3 is made up of 17 amino acids. Germline-derived CDR1 and CDR2 are MNHNS and SASEGT. V lost 6 bases and J lost 5, with 22 bases in between. CDR3 in amino acids: CASSLPTEALGTGELFF. Here the CDR3 DNA reads TGTGCCAGCAGCCTACCGACAGAAGCCCTGGGGACCGGGGAGCTGTTTTTT.

This rearrangement joins TRBV6-5 to TRBJ1-4, with D unclear. The CDR3 contains 14 residues. In germline, CDR1 is MNHEY, CDR2 SVGAGI. V was clipped by 5 bases and J by 4 bases, with 11 bases between them. CDR3 nucleotide sequence: TGTGCCAGCAGTGCCGGGAACTATAATGAAAAACTGTTTTTT. It translates to CASSAGNYNEKLFF.

The J gene is TRBJ1-1, the V gene TRBV6-5, with D maybe TRBD1 (6 bases). V gave up 2 bases and J gave up 3 bases, with 7 bases separating them. CDR3 length equals 13 residues. Germline V gene data show CDR1 as MNHEY and CDR2 as SVGAGI. CDR3 region: CASSYGQYTEAFF. CDR3 in DNA: TGTGCCAGCAGTTACGGACAGTACACTGAAGCTTTCTTT.

This chain connects TRBV6-5 to TRBJ2-3; 9 positions agree with TRBD1. The CDR3 is 16 amino acids. After removal of 4 bases from V and 2 bases from J, the junction contained 7 bases not matched to a gene. Germline CDR1 reads MNHEY; CDR2 reads SVGAGI. In DNA, the CDR3 is TGTGCCAGCAGTTCACAGGGGGCGGTGAACACAGATACGCAGTATTTT. This codes for CASSSQGAVNTDTQYF.